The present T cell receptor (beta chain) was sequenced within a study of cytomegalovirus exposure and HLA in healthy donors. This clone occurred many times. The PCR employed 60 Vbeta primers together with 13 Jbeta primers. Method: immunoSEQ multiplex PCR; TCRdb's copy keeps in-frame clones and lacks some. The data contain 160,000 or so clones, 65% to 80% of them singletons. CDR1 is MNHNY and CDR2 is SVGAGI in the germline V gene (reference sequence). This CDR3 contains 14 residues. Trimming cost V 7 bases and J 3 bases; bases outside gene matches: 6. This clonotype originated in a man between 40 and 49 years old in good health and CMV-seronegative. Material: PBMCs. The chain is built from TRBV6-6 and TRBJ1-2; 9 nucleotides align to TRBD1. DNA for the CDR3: TGTGCCAGCATCGGGACAGGGAAACACTATGGCTACACCTTC. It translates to CASIGTGKHYGYTF.